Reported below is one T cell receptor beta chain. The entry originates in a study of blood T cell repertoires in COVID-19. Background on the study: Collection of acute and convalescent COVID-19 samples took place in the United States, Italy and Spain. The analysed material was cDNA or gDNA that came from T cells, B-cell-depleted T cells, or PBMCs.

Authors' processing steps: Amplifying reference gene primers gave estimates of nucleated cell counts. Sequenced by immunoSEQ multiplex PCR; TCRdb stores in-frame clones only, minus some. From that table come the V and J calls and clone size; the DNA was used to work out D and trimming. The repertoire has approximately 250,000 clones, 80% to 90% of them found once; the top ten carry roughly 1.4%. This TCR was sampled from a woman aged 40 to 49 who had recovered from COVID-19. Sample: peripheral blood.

DNA for the CDR3: TGCGCCAGCAGCTTGAGCTTTGTAGCAGATACGCAGTATTTT. Translation: CASSLSFVADTQYF. This chain links TRBV5-1 with TRBJ2-3; D not certain. The length of the CDR3 is 14 residues. V was cut by 1 base and J by 4 bases, with 10 bases left in between. Germline CDR1 is SGHRS and CDR2 is YFSETQ.